This T cell receptor (beta chain) was documented in a study of blood T cell repertoires in COVID-19. Study at large: The samples span acute and convalescent COVID-19 from the United States, Italy and Spain.

V gave up 4 bases and J gave up 3 bases, with 7 bases separating them. The germline gives CDR1 DFQATT, CDR2 SNEGSKA (reference sequence). The CDR3 spans 11 residues. Produced via immunoSEQ multiplex PCR; TCRdb's table is partial and in-frame only. Here the sample spans 220,000 or so clones, approximately 92% being singletons. The sequenced material came from PBMCs or T cells enriched from blood (not recorded which). This receptor was obtained from a woman between 18 and 29 years old in a cohort exposed to, infected with or recovered from COVID-19 (not recorded which). This chain links TRBV20-1 with TRBJ2-7; D is unclear. CDR3 sequence (DNA): TGCAGTGCTACTAGTGGCTACGAGCAGTACTTC. Protein product: CSATSGYEQYF.